Sequencing of this T cell receptor beta chain was carried out in a study of blood T cell repertoires in COVID-19. Study-wide background: Acute and convalescent COVID-19 specimens originated in the United States, Italy and Spain. PBMCs, B-cell-depleted T cells, or T cells provided the cDNA or gDNA that made up the material.

Per germline, CDR1 LNHDA and CDR2 SQIVND (reference sequence). Trimming stripped 7 bases from V and 4 bases from J, with 17 bases between. This CDR3 has 15 amino acids. Authors' analysis steps: Estimates of nucleated cell counts were drawn from the amplification of reference gene primers. Only in-frame clones appear in the TCRdb table, and some are missing; sequencing was by immunoSEQ multiplex PCR. The V and J calls and clone size are taken from that table; D and trimming were inferred from the DNA. The sample consists of 200,000 to 250,000 clones, approximately 83% of them appearing once. The sample was peripheral blood. The V gene is TRBV19, the J gene TRBJ2-1, with D perhaps TRBD2 (5 bases). The sequence derives from a woman aged 30 to 39 who had recovered from COVID-19. CDR3 DNA: TGTGCCAGTACGCCGGCTAGCCGAGAATACAATGAGCAGTTCTTC. Its translation is CASTPASREYNEQFF. The variable domain in full, completed from reference TRBV19 and TRBJ2-1, reads DGGITQSPKYLFRKEGQNVTLSCEQNLNHDAMYWYRQDPGQGLRLIYYSQIVNDFQKGDIAEGYSVSREKKESFPLTVTSAQKNPTAFYLCASTPASREYNEQFFGPGTRLTVL.